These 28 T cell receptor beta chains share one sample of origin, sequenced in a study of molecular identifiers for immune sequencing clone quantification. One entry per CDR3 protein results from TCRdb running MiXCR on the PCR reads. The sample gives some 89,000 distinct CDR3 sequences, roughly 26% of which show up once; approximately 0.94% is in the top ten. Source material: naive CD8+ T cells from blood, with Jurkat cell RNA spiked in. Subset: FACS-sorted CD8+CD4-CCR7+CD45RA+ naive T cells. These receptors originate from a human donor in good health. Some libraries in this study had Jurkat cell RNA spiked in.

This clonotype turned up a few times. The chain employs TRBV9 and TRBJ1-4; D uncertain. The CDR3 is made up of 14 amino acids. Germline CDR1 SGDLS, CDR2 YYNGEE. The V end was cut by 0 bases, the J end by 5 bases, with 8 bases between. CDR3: CASSVDQDNEKLFF. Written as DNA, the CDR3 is TGTGCCAGCAGCGTAGATCAGGACAATGAAAAACTGTTTTTT.

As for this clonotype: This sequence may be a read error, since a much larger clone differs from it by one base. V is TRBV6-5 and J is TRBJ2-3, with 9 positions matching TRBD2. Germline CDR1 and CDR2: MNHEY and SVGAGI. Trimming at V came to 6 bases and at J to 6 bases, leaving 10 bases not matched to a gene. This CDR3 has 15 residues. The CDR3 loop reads CASSLAGGIVDTQYF. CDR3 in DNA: TGTGCCAGCAGCCTTGCGGGAGGGATAGTGGATACGCAGTATTTT.

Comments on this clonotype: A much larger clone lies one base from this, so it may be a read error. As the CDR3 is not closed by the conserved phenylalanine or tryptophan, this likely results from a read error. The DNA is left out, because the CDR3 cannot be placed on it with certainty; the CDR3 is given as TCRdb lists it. The CDR3 loop is CDSSTYRG. This sequence joins TRBV5-1 and TRBJ1-1. The CDR3 contains 8 residues when both ends are counted. Germline CDR1 and CDR2: SGHRS and YFSETQ.

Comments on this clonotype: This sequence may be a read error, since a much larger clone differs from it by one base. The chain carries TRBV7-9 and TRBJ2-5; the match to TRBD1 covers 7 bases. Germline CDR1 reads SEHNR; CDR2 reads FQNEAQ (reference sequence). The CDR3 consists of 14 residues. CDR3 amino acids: CASSFKGGKETHYF. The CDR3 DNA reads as TGTGCCAGCAGCTTCAAAGGGGGCAAAGAGACCCATTACTTC. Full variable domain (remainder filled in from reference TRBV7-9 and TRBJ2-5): DTGVSQNPRHKITKRGQNVTFRCDPISEHNRLYWYRQTLGQGPEFLTYFQNEAQLEKSRLLSDRFSAERPKGSFSTLEIQRTEQGDSAMYLCASSFKGGKETHYFGPGTRLLVL.

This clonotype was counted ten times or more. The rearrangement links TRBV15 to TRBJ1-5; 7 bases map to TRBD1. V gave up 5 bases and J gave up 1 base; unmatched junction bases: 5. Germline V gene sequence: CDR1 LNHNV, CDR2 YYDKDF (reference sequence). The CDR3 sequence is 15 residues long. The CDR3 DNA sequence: TGTGCCACCAGCTCCCGGACAGGCAGCAATCAGCCCCAGCATTTT. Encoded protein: CATSSRTGSNQPQHF.

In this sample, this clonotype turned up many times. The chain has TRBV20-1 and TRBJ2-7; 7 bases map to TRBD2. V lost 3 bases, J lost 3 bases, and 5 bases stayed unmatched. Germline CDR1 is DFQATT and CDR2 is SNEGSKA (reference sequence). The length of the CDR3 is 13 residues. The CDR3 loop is CSARAAGDYEQYF. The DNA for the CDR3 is TGCAGTGCTAGGGCCGCGGGGGACTACGAGCAGTACTTC.

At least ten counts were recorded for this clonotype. CDR3 sequence: CASSLDLAGGTYEQYF. The CDR3 coding sequence is TGTGCCAGCAGCTTAGATTTGGCGGGGGGCACCTACGAGCAGTACTTC. The V call is TRBV11-2, the J call TRBJ2-7; 8 bases map to TRBD2. Germline trimming cut 0 bases from V and 2 bases from J; bases unmatched to any gene: 6. The germline V gene has CDR1 SGHAT and CDR2 FQNNGV. The CDR3 is 16 residues long.

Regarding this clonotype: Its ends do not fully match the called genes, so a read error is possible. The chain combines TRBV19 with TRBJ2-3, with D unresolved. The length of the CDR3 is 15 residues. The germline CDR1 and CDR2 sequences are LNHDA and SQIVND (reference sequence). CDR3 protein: CASSISKSVTNTQYF. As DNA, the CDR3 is TGTGCCAGTAGTATAAGTAAATCAGTCACAAATACGCAGTATTTT.

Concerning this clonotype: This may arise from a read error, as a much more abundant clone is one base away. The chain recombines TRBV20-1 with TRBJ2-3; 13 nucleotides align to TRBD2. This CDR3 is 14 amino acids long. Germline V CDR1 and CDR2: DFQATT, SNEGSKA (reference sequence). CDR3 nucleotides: TGCAGTGCTACAACTAGCGGGAGGGCTGATACGCAGGATTTT. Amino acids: CSATTSGRADTQDF.

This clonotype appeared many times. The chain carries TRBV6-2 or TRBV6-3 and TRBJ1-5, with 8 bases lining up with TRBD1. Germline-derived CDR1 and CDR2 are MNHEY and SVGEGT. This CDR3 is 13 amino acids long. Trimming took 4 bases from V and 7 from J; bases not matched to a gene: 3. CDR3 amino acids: CASSWTGWQPQHF. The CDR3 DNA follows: TGTGCCAGCAGTTGGACAGGGTGGCAGCCCCAGCATTTT.

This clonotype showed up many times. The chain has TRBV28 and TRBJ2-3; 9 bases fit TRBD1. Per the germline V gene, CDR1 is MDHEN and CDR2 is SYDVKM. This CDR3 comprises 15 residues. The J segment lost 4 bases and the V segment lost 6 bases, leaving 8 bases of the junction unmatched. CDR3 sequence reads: CASRGTGSSADTQYF. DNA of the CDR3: TGTGCCAGCAGGGGGACAGGGAGCAGCGCAGATACGCAGTATTTT.

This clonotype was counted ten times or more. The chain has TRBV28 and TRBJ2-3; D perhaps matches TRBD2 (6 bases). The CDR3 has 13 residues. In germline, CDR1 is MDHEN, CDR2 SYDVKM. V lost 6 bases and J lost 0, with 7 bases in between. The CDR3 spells CASSSGSTDTQYF. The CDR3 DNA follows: TGTGCCAGCAGCAGCGGGAGCACAGATACGCAGTATTTT.

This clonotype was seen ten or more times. Here the CDR3 reads CARGTRRQPQHF. The CDR3 DNA reads as TGTGCCAGAGGGACAAGGCGACAGCCCCAGCATTTT. V gene TRBV19 combines with J gene TRBJ1-5; D is possibly TRBD1 (6 bases). V shed 9 bases and J shed 7 bases, with 13 bases lying between them. There are 12 residues in the CDR3. Germline V gives CDR1 LNHDA, CDR2 SQIVND (reference sequence).

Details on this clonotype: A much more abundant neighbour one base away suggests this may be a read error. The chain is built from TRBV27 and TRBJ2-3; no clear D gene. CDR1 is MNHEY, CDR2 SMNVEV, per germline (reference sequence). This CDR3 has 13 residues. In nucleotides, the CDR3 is TGTGCCAGCAGTTTATCCGGGCGAGATGCGCAGTATTTT. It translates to CASSLSGRDAQYF.

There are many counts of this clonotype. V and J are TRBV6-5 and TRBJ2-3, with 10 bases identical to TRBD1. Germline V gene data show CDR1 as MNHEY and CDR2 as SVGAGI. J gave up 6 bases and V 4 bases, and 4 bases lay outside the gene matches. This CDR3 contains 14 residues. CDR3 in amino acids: CASSWDRGGDTQYF. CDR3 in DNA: TGTGCCAGCAGTTGGGACAGGGGAGGCGATACGCAGTATTTT.

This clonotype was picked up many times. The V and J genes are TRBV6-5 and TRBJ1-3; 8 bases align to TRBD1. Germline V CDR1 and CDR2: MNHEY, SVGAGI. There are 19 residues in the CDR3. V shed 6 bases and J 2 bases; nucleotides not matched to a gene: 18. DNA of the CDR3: TGTGCCAGCAGCCCCCTGCTTTTGTTAGACAGGGGTCCTGGAAACACCATATATTTT. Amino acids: CASSPLLLLDRGPGNTIYF.

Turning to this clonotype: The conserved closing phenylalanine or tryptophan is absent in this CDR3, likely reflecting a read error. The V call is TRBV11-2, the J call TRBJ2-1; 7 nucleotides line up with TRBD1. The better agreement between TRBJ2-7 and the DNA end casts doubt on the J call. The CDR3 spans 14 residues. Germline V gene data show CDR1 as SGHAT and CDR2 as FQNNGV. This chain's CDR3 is CASSTTGQLNEQYY. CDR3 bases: TGTGCCAGCAGCACAACGGGACAGCTAAATGAGCAGTACTAC.

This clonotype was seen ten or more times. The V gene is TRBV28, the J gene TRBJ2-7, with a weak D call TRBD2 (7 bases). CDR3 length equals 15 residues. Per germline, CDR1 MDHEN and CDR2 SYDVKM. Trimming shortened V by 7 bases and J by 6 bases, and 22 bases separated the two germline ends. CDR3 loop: CASKLLTGGLGEQYF. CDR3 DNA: TGTGCCAGCAAGCTCTTAACGGGGGGCTTGGGCGAGCAGTACTTC.

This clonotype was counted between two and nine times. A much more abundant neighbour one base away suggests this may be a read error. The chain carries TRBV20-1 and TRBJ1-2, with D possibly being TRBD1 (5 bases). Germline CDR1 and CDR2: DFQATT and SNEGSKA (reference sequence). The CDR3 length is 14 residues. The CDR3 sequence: CSARTDIPPYGYAF. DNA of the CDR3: TGCAGTGCTAGGACAGATATTCCACCCTATGGCTACGCCTTC.

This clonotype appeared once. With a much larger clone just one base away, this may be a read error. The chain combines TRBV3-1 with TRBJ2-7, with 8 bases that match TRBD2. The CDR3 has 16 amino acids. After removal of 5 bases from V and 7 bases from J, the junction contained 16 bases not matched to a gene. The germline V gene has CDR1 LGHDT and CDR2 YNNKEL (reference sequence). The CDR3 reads CASSSYTSGGPLEQYF. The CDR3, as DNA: TGTGCCAGCAGCTCTTATACTAGCGGAGGCCCCTTGGAGCAGTACTTC.

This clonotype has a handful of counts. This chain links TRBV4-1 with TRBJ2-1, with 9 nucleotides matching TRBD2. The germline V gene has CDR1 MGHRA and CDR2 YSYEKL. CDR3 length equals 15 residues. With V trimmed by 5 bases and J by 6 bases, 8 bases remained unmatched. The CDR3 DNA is TGCGCCAGCAGCGACAGACTAGCGGAGTTCAATGAGCAGTTCTTC. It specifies CASSDRLAEFNEQFF.

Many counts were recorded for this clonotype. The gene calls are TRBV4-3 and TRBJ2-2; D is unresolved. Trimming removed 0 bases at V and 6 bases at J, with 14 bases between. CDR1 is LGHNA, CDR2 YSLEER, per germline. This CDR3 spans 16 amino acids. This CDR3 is CASSQDRLSRAGELFF. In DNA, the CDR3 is TGCGCCAGCAGCCAAGATAGGTTGAGTCGGGCCGGGGAGCTGTTTTTT.

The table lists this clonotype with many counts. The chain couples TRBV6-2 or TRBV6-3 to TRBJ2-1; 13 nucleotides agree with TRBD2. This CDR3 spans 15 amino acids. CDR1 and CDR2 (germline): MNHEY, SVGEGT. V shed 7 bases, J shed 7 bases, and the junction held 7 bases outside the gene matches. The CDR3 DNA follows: TGTGCCAGCACCCCGGGACTAGCGGGGAATAATGAGCAGTTCTTC. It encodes CASTPGLAGNNEQFF.

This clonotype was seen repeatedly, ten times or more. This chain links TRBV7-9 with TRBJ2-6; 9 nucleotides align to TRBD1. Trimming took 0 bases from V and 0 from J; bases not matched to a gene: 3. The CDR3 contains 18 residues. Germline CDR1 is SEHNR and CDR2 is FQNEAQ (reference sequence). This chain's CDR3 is CASSLAGTGPSGANVLTF. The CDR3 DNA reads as TGTGCCAGCAGCTTAGCCGGGACAGGGCCCTCTGGGGCCAACGTCCTGACTTTC.

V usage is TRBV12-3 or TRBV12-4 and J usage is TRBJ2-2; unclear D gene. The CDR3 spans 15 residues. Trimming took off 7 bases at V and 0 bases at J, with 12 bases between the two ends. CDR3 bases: TGTGCCAGCACCCGGGCTCACGCGAACACCGGGGAGCTGTTTTTT. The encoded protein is CASTRAHANTGELFF.

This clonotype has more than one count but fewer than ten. The DNA for the CDR3 is TGTGCCATCAGTACGATAGGGGGAGAGACCCAGTACTTC. Translating it yields CAISTIGGETQYF. The rearrangement links TRBV10-3 to TRBJ2-5; weak D call: TRBD1 (6 bases). The germline V and J ends were trimmed by 5 bases and 4 bases, with 11 bases remaining between them. Germline CDR1 reads ENHRY; CDR2 reads SYGVKD. The CDR3 covers 13 residues.

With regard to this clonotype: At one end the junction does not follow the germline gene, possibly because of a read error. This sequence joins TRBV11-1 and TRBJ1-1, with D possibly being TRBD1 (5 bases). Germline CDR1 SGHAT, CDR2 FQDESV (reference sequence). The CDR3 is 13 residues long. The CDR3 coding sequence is TGTGCCAGCAGCGTGACAGTGACCACTGGAGCTTTCTTT. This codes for CASSVTVTTGAFF.

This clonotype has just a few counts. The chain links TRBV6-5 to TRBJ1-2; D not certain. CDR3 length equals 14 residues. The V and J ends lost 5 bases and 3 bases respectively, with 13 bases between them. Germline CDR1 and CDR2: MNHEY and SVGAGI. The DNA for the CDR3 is TGTGCCAGCAGTCAGTCGTCCTCCTACTATGGCTACACCTTC. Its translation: CASSQSSSYYGYTF.